The sequence of this TCR beta chain was determined in a study of CD8 T cells in Susac syndrome (dated by TCRdb to about 2019). At the level of the whole study: Among the Susac syndrome patients who were sequenced, clinically active disease was present in six and clinical remission was observed in fewer than ten. The study used repertoire sequencing to test whether antigen drove CD8+ T cell activation and differentiation in Susac syndrome. At blood withdrawal, Susac syndrome patients were either therapy-naive, taking corticosteroids (in some cases with IVIg as well), or taking IVIg alone. The paper's findings and limits, for the study overall: The number of individuals in the TCR sequencing and HLA analysis was acknowledged as relatively small. In the CD4+ T cell repertoire of Susac syndrome patients, clonal expansion was not detected.

Ends trimmed: V by 4 bases, J by 10 bases; bases unmatched to a gene: 12. From its cysteine to its phenylalanine, the CDR3 spans 15 amino acids. CDR3 DNA only is kept here, 45 bases in frame from base 1. From the germline V gene, CDR1 is SGHDT and CDR2 is YYEEEE. RNA was extracted using the RNeasy kit, and about 0.5 to 1 ug of the RNA was reverse transcribed with random hexamers. The immunoSEQ multiplex PCR assay, which covers 54 Vbeta and 13 Jbeta segments, was used to amplify TCR beta CDR3 regions. To correct PCR amplification bias, a synthetic template baseline was used for both primer optimization and computational correction. In the source study's methods: Reads were annotated to V, D and J genes per IMGT and analyzed with immunoSEQ Analyzer, keeping only productive sequences. Clonality was calculated as one minus the Shannon entropy normalized by log2 of the number of productive unique sequences. For each patient and control, public and private clones were evaluated among the 100 most prevalent clones. A clone was defined as Susac-specific if it was absent from the healthy and MS cohorts, from about a thousand published viral clones and from other ImmuneACCESS disease sequences. TCRdb reprocessing: public reads trimmed at Q25 with fastp, clones called with MiXCR, in-frame beta chains kept. When rows share a CDR3 protein, they turn into one entry using the most common DNA and genes. It is TCRdb's table, rather than the study itself, that gives the V and J calls and clone size. This sample comprises more than 150,000 distinct CDR3 sequences, more than 95% of them detected only once. Of the sample, approximately 0.12% is held by the ten largest clones.

In the case of this clonotype: Which antigen it targets is not known. No clone much larger than this one lies a single base away; base qualities are absent.

Peripheral blood CD8+ and CD4+ T cells from healthy donors, Susac syndrome patients and multiple sclerosis patients were profiled using high-throughput TCR beta sequencing. The Susac syndrome patients fulfilled recently defined diagnostic criteria for definite or probable disease. Bulk CD8+ and CD4+ T cells were purified by magnetic negative isolation, whereas CD8+ TEMRA cells were enriched by FACS. Blood was drawn into EDTA tubes, processed within 24 hours, and PBMCs were isolated by density gradient centrifugation. PBMCs intended for TCR sequencing were frozen in liquid nitrogen and were later thawed in a 37 degrees C water bath. A purity of at least 90% was achieved for sorted or isolated CD4+, CD8+ and CD8+ TEMRA cells.

The sequence was obtained from a human donor with Susac syndrome. The chain couples TRBV5-6 to TRBJ2-2, with 8 bases matching TRBD2. Material: CD4+ T cells from PBMCs. CDR3 protein: CASSLGGRRGEELFF. The sequence in DNA is TGTGCCAGCAGCCTCGGCGGGAGGCGAGGGGAGGAGCTGTTTTTT. The full variable domain, with segments outside the CDR3 supplied by the reference TRBV5-6 and TRBJ2-2 proteins, appears as DAGVTQSPTHLIKTRGQQVTLRCSPKSGHDTVSWYQQALGQGPQFIFQYYEEEERQRGNFPDRFSGHQFPNYSSELNVNALLLGDSALYLCASSLGGRRGEELFFGEGSRLTVL.